The sequence of this T cell receptor (beta chain) was determined in a study of shared clonotypes between healthy human individuals. For the study at large: Per donor, CD8 memory used one plate, CD8 naive used two, CD4 memory used three and CD4 naive used three.

Study results and limitations: Naive subsets tended to show greater estimated richness than memory subsets.

CDR1 SGHNT and CDR2 YYREEE come from the germline V gene (reference sequence). This CDR3 contains 15 residues. On this clone: Its antigen is as yet unknown.

Generated by immunoSEQ multiplex PCR, the TCRdb table keeps only in-frame clones and is missing some. The sample shows about 1.1 million clones, 70% to 85% of them seen only once. CD4+ cells underwent separation, giving CD45RA+ naive and CD45RA-negative memory subsets. Input material: memory CD4+ T cells from PBMCs. As for subset: CD45RA-negative fraction. The receptor comes from a man between 18 and 29 years old in good health. Some clones in this sample may be carry-over from other donors' samples. The rearrangement uses TRBV5-4 and TRBJ2-5; 8 bases line up with TRBD2. The DNA matches TRBJ2-7 better at its end, which makes the J call doubtful. The chain's CDR3 is CASSLAGPGGNEQYF. CDR3 DNA sequence: TGTGCCAGCAGCTTGGCGGGACCGGGGGGGAACGAGCAGTACTTC.